One T cell receptor (beta chain) is described in this entry. Its antigen specificity is not known. Base qualities were left out, and no much larger clone turns up one base away. TCR beta CDR3 regions were amplified by multiplex PCR with the immunoSEQ immune profiling system according to the manufacturer's instructions. Sequencing was performed on an Illumina NextSeq system. The published analysis was carried out like this. Sequence data were processed on the immunoSEQ Analyzer platform, and clonality was computed as the square root of Simpson's index of productive rearrangements. Jensen-Shannon distance served as the measure of similarity in V and J usage, while OLGA was used to compute CDR3 generation probabilities. Shared CDR3 sequences were searched against the immuneACCESS database (August 2020) and VDJdb (December 2020). The table was pulled from immuneACCESS by TCRdb, which kept in-frame rearrangements only. Such tables lose some clones; where checked, under half of the loss comes from unresolved V genes, and the rest has no known cause. The DNA gave D and trimming, while V, J and clone size come from that table. The sample has about 14,000 clones on record, 85% to 90% of them singletons. The leading ten clones occupy less than 0.8% of the sample.

The twin pairs came from the European Cystic Fibrosis Twin and Sibling Study Cohort, a cohort that recruited patients from some 150 CF clinics across 14 European countries. Both zygosity and CFTR genotype were checked in-house, and zygosity was tested with multiplex PCR across nine short tandem repeat loci. Each twin gave a peripheral blood sample, and clinical parameters were documented on that same day of blood sampling. Phenol/chloroform extraction was used to isolate genomic DNA from peripheral blood cells, and the DNA was then kept in TE buffer at 4 degrees C. This entry comes from a study of monozygotic twins with cystic fibrosis (dated by TCRdb to the early 2020s). Context from the whole study: Barcoded libraries were prepared from approximately 3 micrograms of fragmented DNA with around 15 PCR cycles. TCR beta repertoires were compared within and between 16 monozygotic twin pairs with cystic fibrosis so that genetic influence on V and J gene usage could be assessed. The cohort included ten female and six male twin pairs, mostly children and adolescents, aged about 2.0 to 36.4 years with a median of about 8.8 years. Twins were ranked among roughly 1,100 cohort participants for weight-for-height and FEVPerc (FEV1 disease centile) at the day of blood sampling. Data for three of the twin pairs had previously been reported in another context. Results and caveats for the whole study, not just this receptor: Only a small cohort was studied, and no association of shared CDR3 numbers with age, concordance or disease severity was found. Significantly higher nucleotide-identical clonotype sharing was observed within monozygotic CF twin pairs than between unrelated CF individuals (P = 0.000026, Mann-Whitney). V gene usage was most similar to the co-twin in 13 of 16 pairs, and J usage was most similar to the co-twin in 8 of 16 pairs, which suggests genetic constraints. Simpson clonality was generally low (median 0.0095), suggesting a naive-dominated repertoire, with higher clonality in the most severely affected patients.

CDR1 and CDR2 are read off the germline V gene (reference sequence) as MNHNY and SVGAGI. The germline ends are 19 bases apart after V is trimmed by 7 bases and J by 7 bases. From its cysteine to its phenylalanine, the CDR3 spans 14 amino acids. The entry retains the CDR3 DNA only, 42 bases that are in frame from base 1. This clonotype was obtained from a boy younger than 18 with cystic fibrosis. Sequenced sample: blood. The receptor chain draws on TRBV6-6 and TRBJ1-2; perhaps TRBD1 is the D gene, with 5 bases matching. This receptor has the CDR3 CASTPGGRSGGYTF. The nucleotide sequence is TGTGCCAGCACCCCCGGGGGAAGGTCGGGTGGCTACACCTTC.